This T cell receptor beta chain was documented in a study of blood T cell repertoires in COVID-19. Study-wide background: The United States, Italy and Spain supplied acute and convalescent COVID-19 samples. T cells, B-cell-depleted T cells, or PBMCs provided the cDNA or gDNA that served as material.

In the authors' methods: The assay estimated nucleated cells by amplifying reference gene primers. The data were produced by immunoSEQ multiplex PCR, yet TCRdb's version contains in-frame clones alone and is incomplete. Clonal size and the V and J genes are those of that table, whereas D and trimming came from the DNA. This sample has approximately 170,000 clones, with under 95% found just once. V was clipped by 3 bases and J by 0 bases, with 8 bases between them. The CDR3 contains 14 residues. The germline CDR1 and CDR2 sequences are KGHSH and LQKENI. There are a few counts of this clone. Additional DNA sequences in this sample encode the identical CDR3.

The sample taken for sequencing was peripheral blood. The chain carries TRBV18 and TRBJ1-1, with D hard to call. The receptor comes from a man aged 55 to 69 with active or convalescent COVID-19. The CDR3 bases are TGTGCCAGCTCACCCGGACTTATGAACACTGAAGCTTTCTTT. Its translation is CASSPGLMNTEAFF.